A single sample is the source of the 19 T cell receptor beta chains below, sequenced in a study of blood T cell repertoires in COVID-19. Profiled with immunoSEQ multiplex PCR; TCRdb holds only in-frame clones, not every one. The sample has roughly 210,000 clones, about 87% seen once; the top ten hold 1.5% to 2%. The sequencing sample was made of peripheral blood. The receptors were sampled from an older man with acute or convalescent COVID-19.

The chain employs TRBV29-1 and TRBJ1-2, with D perhaps TRBD1 (5 bases). The V end lost 8 bases, the J end lost 6 bases, and 16 bases lay between the germline ends. This CDR3 is built from 12 residues. Per the germline V gene, CDR1 is SQVTM and CDR2 is ANQGSEA. The CDR3 region is CSTWVGEDGYTF. The CDR3 DNA is TGCAGCACCTGGGTAGGGGAGGATGGCTACACCTTC.

J is TRBJ2-3 and V is TRBV6-5; 10 bases agree with TRBD1. The V and J ends lost 7 bases and 3 bases, in that order; junction bases with no gene match: 7. The length of the CDR3 is 15 residues. The germline CDR1 and CDR2 sequences are MNHEY and SVGAGI. The CDR3 DNA is TGTGCCAGCATCCCCGGGACAGGGGATACAGATACGCAGTATTTT. Its translation: CASIPGTGDTDTQYF.

The rearrangement joins TRBV7-2 to TRBJ1-5; D uncertain. Germline CDR1 and CDR2: SGHTA and FQGNSA. V was clipped by 1 base and J by 2 bases, with 12 bases between them. The CDR3 consists of 16 residues. This chain's CDR3 is CASSLGVARGNQPQHF. DNA for the CDR3: TGTGCCAGCAGCTTAGGCGTTGCCCGGGGCAATCAGCCCCAGCATTTT. The full variable domain, in which reference TRBV7-2 and TRBJ1-5 provide the parts outside the CDR3, is GAGVSQSPSNKVTEKGKDVELRCDPISGHTALYWYRQSLGQGLEFLIYFQGNSAPDKSGLPSDRFSAERTGGSVSTLTIQRTQQEDSAVYLCASSLGVARGNQPQHFGDGTRLSIL.

This chain links TRBV15 with TRBJ1-5; 9 positions agree with TRBD1. V dropped 8 bases and J dropped 7; count of bases not matched to a gene: 6. The CDR3 totals 13 residues. Germline V lookup: CDR1 LNHNV, CDR2 YYDKDF (reference sequence). The CDR3 spells CATGQGQRQPQHF. The CDR3 coding sequence is TGTGCCACCGGACAGGGGCAGCGCCAGCCCCAGCATTTT. The whole variable domain, filled in from reference TRBV15 and TRBJ1-5, reads DAMVIQNPRYQVTQFGKPVTLSCSQTLNHNVMYWYQQKSSQAPKLLFHYYDKDFNNEADTPDNFQSRRPNTSFCFLDIRSPGLGDTAMYLCATGQGQRQPQHFGDGTRLSIL.

This clone came up once. The chain combines TRBV11-2 with TRBJ2-6; unclear D gene. The CDR3 contains 11 residues. Trimming cost V 5 bases and J 11 bases, with 7 bases left between them. CDR1 and CDR2 (germline): SGHAT, FQNNGV. The CDR3 sequence: CASSRYDVLTF. CDR3 nucleotide sequence: TGTGCCAGCAGCCGGTACGACGTCCTGACTTTC.

In the case of this clone: The same CDR3 can be traced to other DNA sequences in this sample. The V gene is TRBV5-6, the J gene TRBJ2-7, with 9 nucleotides matching TRBD2. Germline V gene lookup returns CDR1 SGHDT and CDR2 YYEEEE. The V and J ends lost 1 base and 3 bases, in that order; junction bases with no gene match: 2. The CDR3 loop spans 14 amino acids. Here the CDR3 reads CASSLLAGSYEQYF. CDR3 coding DNA: TGTGCCAGCAGCTTGCTAGCGGGGAGCTACGAGCAGTACTTC.

The chain employs TRBV7-9 and TRBJ2-1; perhaps TRBD1 as D (5 bases). In germline, CDR1 is SEHNR, CDR2 FQNEAQ (reference sequence). The CDR3 sequence is 13 residues long. The V end was cut by 0 bases, the J end by 5 bases, with 5 bases between. The DNA of the CDR3 is TGTGCCAGCAGCTTAGCGACAGACAATGAGCAGTTCTTC. Its protein product is CASSLATDNEQFF.

In its sample, this clone was seen once. The chain is built from TRBV5-4 and TRBJ1-4; TRBD1 matches at 7 bases. V lost 4 bases, J lost 3 bases, and 6 bases stayed unmatched. This CDR3 region has 15 residues. Germline V gene sequence: CDR1 SGHNT, CDR2 YYREEE (reference sequence). The CDR3 spells CASSADRSANEKLFF. The CDR3 DNA is TGTGCCAGCAGCGCGGACAGGTCGGCTAATGAAAAACTGTTTTTT.

CDR3 DNA: TGTGCCAGTAGTCAAAGGACAGGGAGTGAAAAACTGTTTTTT. This codes for CASSQRTGSEKLFF. V usage is TRBV19 and J usage is TRBJ1-4; 8 positions agree with TRBD1. Germline V CDR1 and CDR2: LNHDA, SQIVND (reference sequence). The CDR3 has 14 residues. V was pared by 5 bases and J by 7 bases, with 6 bases of the junction left unmatched.

The chain is built from TRBV11-1 and TRBJ2-7, with 11 bases identical to TRBD1. CDR3 length: 15 amino acids. The J segment lost 4 bases and the V segment lost 6 bases, leaving 8 bases of the junction unmatched. Germline V CDR1 and CDR2: SGHAT, FQDESV (reference sequence). This CDR3 is CASSPLGQGVYEQYF. The DNA for the CDR3 is TGTGCCAGCAGTCCCCTGGGACAGGGGGTTTACGAGCAGTACTTC.

The chain uses TRBV5-1 and TRBJ1-1; D ambiguous. V shed 2 bases and J shed 5 bases, with 10 bases lying between them. Germline assignment: CDR1 SGHRS and CDR2 YFSETQ. The CDR3 consists of 13 residues. The CDR3 DNA sequence: TGCGCCAGCAGCTTTGGAGGTTTTACTGAAGCTTTCTTT. As protein: CASSFGGFTEAFF.

V usage is TRBV18 and J usage is TRBJ1-2; D is possibly TRBD1 (5 bases). The CDR3 has 15 amino acids. The ends were cut back, 3 bases at V and 5 bases at J, with 16 bases in the middle. Looked up from germline, CDR1 is KGHSH and CDR2 is LQKENI. This CDR3 reads CASSPLKEGAYGYTF. The CDR3 DNA follows: TGTGCCAGCTCACCCTTAAAAGAAGGGGCGTATGGCTACACCTTC.

In DNA, the CDR3 is TGTGCCAGCAGCCCCGGGACAGGGACCTACAATGAGCAGTTCTTC. This gives the protein CASSPGTGTYNEQFF. The gene calls are TRBV21-1 and TRBJ2-1; TRBD1, the table's D call, lacks a check against the DNA. TRBV21-1 is a pseudogene locus. This CDR3 contains 15 residues.

V and J are TRBV7-2 and TRBJ1-1; 7 nucleotides agree with TRBD1. This CDR3 region has 13 residues. V was clipped by 4 bases and J by 6 bases; unmatched bases: 5. Germline CDR1 reads SGHTA; CDR2 reads FQGNSA. Here the CDR3 DNA reads TGTGCCAGCAGCTACAGGGGTCTCGCTGAAGCTTTCTTT. Protein: CASSYRGLAEAFF.

The V gene is TRBV30, the J gene TRBJ2-1; 12 positions agree with TRBD2. Per the germline V gene, CDR1 is GTSNPN and CDR2 is SVGIG (reference sequence). This CDR3 contains 17 residues. The ends lost 7 bases at V and 6 bases at J; junction bases unmatched: 16. The CDR3 sequence: CALDARRLAGEVNEQFF. In nucleotides, the CDR3 is TGTGCCTTGGACGCCAGGCGACTAGCGGGAGAAGTCAATGAGCAGTTCTTC.

The chain links TRBV28 to TRBJ1-2; 8 nucleotides match TRBD1. J lost 4 bases, V lost 7 bases, and 11 bases had no gene match. This CDR3 region has 15 residues. Germline V lookup: CDR1 MDHEN, CDR2 SYDVKM. This CDR3 reads CASTLGQAKGYGYTF. The CDR3 DNA is TGTGCCAGCACTTTGGGACAGGCAAAAGGCTATGGCTACACCTTC.

This clone was seen only once. The chain couples TRBV25-1 to TRBJ2-5; 7 nucleotides line up with TRBD2. With 7 bases clipped from V and 5 bases from J, the junction kept 7 bases outside the gene matches. Germline assignment: CDR1 MGHDK and CDR2 SYGVNS. The CDR3 totals 13 residues. CDR3 in DNA: TGTGCCAGCATAGGGAGGCGGGGGGAGACCCAGTACTTC. Protein sequence: CASIGRRGETQYF.

This chain uses TRBV6-5 with TRBJ1-6, with 9 bases lining up with TRBD1. Germline CDR1 and CDR2: MNHEY and SVGAGI. The CDR3 is made up of 14 amino acids. V dropped 6 bases and J dropped 7; count of bases not matched to a gene: 4. The CDR3 is CASSRQGENSPLHF. DNA of the CDR3: TGTGCCAGCAGCCGACAGGGGGAAAATTCACCCCTCCACTTT.

This clone was seen ten or more times. The rearrangement links TRBV7-2 to TRBJ2-3, with TRBD2 matching 10 bases. Unmatched junction bases numbered 10, after V lost 6 bases and J lost 4 bases. The CDR3 extends over 16 amino acids. Germline loops: CDR1 SGHTA, CDR2 FQGNSA. The CDR3 DNA is TGTGCCAGCAGAGATATAGCGGGAGGTTACTCAGATACGCAGTATTTT. This codes for CASRDIAGGYSDTQYF.